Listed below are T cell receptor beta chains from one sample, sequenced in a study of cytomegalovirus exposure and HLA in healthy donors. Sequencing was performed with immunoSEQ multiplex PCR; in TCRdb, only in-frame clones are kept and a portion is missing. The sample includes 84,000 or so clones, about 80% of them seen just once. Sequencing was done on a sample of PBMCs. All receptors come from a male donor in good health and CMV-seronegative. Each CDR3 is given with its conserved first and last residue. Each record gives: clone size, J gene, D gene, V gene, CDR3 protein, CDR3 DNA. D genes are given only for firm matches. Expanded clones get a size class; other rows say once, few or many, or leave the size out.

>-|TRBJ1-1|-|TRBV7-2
CASRNQGSTEAFF
TGTGCCAGCAGGAATCAGGGGTCCACTGAAGCTTTCTTT
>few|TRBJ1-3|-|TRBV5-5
CASSFFSGDGENTIYF
TGTGCCAGCAGCTTTTTTTCAGGCGACGGCGAAAACACCATATATTTT
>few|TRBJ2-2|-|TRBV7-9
CASSLAGVGTNTGELFF
TGTGCCAGCAGCTTAGCGGGCGTGGGTACGAACACCGGGGAGCTGTTTTTT
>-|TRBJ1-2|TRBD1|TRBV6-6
CASLLGDSYGYTF
TGTGCCAGTCTTCTCGGGGACAGCTATGGCTACACCTTC
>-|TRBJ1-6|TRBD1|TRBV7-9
CSSSPLPQRQGIFTSPLHF
TGTTCCAGCAGCCCACTCCCCCAAAGACAGGGAATATTTACTTCACCCCTCCACTTT
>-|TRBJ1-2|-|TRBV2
CASSGERDTYGYTF
TGTGCCAGCAGTGGAGAAAGGGACACATATGGCTACACCTTC
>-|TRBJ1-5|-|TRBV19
CASSIRRVVVLKGVYSNQPQHF
TGTGCCAGTAGTATTCGCCGGGTGGTAGTTCTTAAGGGGGTTTATAGCAATCAGCCCCAGCATTTT
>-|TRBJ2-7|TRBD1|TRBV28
CASSLGGQGGDQQYF
TGTGCCAGCAGTTTGGGGGGACAGGGAGGCGATCAGCAGTACTTC
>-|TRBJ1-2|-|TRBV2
CASSLRGNNYGYTF
TGTGCCAGCAGTCTACGAGGGAATAACTATGGCTACACCTTC
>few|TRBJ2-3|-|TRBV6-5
CASSSGSTDTQYF
TGTGCCAGCAGTAGCGGGAGCACAGATACGCAGTATTTT
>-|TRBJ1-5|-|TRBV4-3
CASSQDRGPLNQPQHF
TGCGCCAGCAGCCAAGACAGGGGACCCCTCAATCAGCCCCAGCATTTT
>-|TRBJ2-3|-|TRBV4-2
CASSQEEGVTDTQYF
TGTGCCAGCAGCCAAGAAGAGGGGGTTACAGATACGCAGTATTTT
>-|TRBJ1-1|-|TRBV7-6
CASSRETGFMNTEAFF
TGTGCCAGCAGTCGTGAGACAGGTTTCATGAACACTGAAGCTTTCTTT
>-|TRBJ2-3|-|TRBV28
CASSVMGRGLGTDTQYF
TGTGCCAGCAGTGTCATGGGGCGGGGGCTCGGCACAGATACGCAGTATTTT
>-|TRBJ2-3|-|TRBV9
CASSVERAGSTDTQYF
TGTGCCAGCAGCGTAGAAAGGGCAGGGAGCACAGATACGCAGTATTTT
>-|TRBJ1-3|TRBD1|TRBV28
CASSPPDRVAGNTIYF
TGTGCCAGCAGTCCCCCGGACAGGGTCGCTGGAAACACCATATATTTT
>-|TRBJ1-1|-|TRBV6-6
CASTPRDTEAFF
TGTGCCAGCACACCTCGGGACACTGAAGCTTTCTTT
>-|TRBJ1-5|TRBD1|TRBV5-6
CASSWGQGRSNQPQHF
TGTGCCAGCAGCTGGGGACAGGGAAGGAGCAATCAGCCCCAGCATTTT
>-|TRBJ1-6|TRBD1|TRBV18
CASSQITGTVSSYNSPLHF
TGTGCCAGCTCACAGATTACCGGGACAGTAAGCTCCTATAATTCACCCCTCCACTTT
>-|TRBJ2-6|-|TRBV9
CASSLRTGRAGANVLTF
TGTGCCAGCAGCCTAAGGACAGGGAGGGCTGGGGCCAACGTCCTGACTTTC
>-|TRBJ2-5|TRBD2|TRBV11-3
CASSAGTRGETQYF
TGTGCCAGCAGCGCCGGGACTAGGGGGGAGACCCAGTACTTC
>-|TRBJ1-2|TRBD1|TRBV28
CASRLRDRGRTYGYTF
TGTGCCAGCAGACTCCGGGACAGGGGGCGCACCTATGGCTACACCTTC
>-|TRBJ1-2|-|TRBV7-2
CASSSQGDYGYTF
TGTGCCAGCAGCTCCCAGGGTGACTATGGCTACACCTTC
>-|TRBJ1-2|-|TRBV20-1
CSVRGVYGYTF
TGCAGTGTACGGGGTGTCTATGGCTACACCTTC
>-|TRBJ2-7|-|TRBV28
CASARTGVEQYF
TGTGCCAGCGCCCGTACGGGGGTCGAGCAGTACTTC
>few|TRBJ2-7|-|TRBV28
CASSLHRTPYEQYF
TGTGCCAGCAGTTTACACCGGACACCCTACGAGCAGTACTTC
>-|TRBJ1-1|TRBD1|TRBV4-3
CASSQRDRNTEVFF
TGCGCCAGCAGCCAAAGGGACAGGAACACTGAAGTTTTCTTT
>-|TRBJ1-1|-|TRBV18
CASSPRSRGGLNTEAFF
TGTGCCAGCTCACCAAGGTCCCGGGGGGGGTTAAACACTGAAGCTTTCTTT
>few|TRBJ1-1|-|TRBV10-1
CASSEIAGHEAFF
TGCGCCAGCAGTGAGATAGCAGGGCATGAAGCTTTCTTT
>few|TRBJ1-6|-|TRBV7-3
CASSLSRALHF
TGTGCCAGCAGCTTATCCAGGGCCCTCCACTTT
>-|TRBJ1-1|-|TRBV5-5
CASSRVSEAFF
TGTGCCAGCAGCCGGGTATCTGAAGCTTTCTTT
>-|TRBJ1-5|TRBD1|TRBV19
CASSDWDRGRAQPQHF
TGTGCCAGTAGTGACTGGGACAGGGGGCGCGCTCAGCCCCAGCATTTT
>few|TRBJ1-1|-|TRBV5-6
CASSIGGTEAFF
TGTGCCAGCAGTATCGGGGGCACTGAAGCTTTCTTT
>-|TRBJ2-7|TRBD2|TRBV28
CASRLGLDVYEQYF
TGTGCCAGCAGACTCGGACTAGACGTCTACGAGCAGTACTTC
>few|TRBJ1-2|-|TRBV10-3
CAISESIEPTAHYGYTF
TGTGCCATCAGTGAGTCGATCGAGCCGACAGCCCACTATGGCTACACCTTC
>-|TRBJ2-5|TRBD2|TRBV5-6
CASSVLAGTKETQYF
TGTGCCAGCAGCGTCCTGGCCGGGACTAAAGAGACCCAGTACTTC
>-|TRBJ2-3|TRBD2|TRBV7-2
CASSLVTQRGQYF
TGTGCCAGCAGCTTAGTAACCCAGCGGGGGCAGTATTTT
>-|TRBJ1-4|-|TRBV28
CASSPRGRKLFF
TGTGCCAGCAGCCCCAGGGGTCGAAAACTGTTTTTT
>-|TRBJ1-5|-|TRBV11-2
CASSLAGSGNNQPQHF
TGTGCCAGCAGCTTAGCCGGCTCGGGAAACAATCAGCCCCAGCATTTT
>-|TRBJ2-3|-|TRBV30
CAWSKGAGADTQYF
TGTGCCTGGAGTAAAGGGGCAGGGGCAGATACGCAGTATTTT
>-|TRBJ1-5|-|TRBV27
CASSFSGYYSNQPQHF
TGTGCCAGCAGCTTCTCTGGGTACTATAGCAATCAGCCCCAGCATTTT
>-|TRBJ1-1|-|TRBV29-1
CSQKRVGDTEAFF
TGCAGCCAAAAGAGGGTCGGGGACACTGAAGCTTTCTTT
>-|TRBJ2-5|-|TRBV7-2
CASSLGGPIQEQYF
TGTGCCAGCAGCTTGGGGGGGCCGATTCAAGAGCAGTACTTC
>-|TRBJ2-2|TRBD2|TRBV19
CASEAGLASGELFF
TGTGCCTCTGAGGCGGGACTAGCATCCGGGGAGCTGTTTTTT
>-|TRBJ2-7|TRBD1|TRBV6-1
CASSEISGTGSYEQYF
TGTGCCAGCAGCGAAATATCCGGGACAGGGTCCTACGAGCAGTACTTC
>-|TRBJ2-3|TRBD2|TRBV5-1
CASSLTGGAKDTQYF
TGCGCCAGCAGCTTGACGGGGGGGGCAAAAGATACGCAGTATTTT
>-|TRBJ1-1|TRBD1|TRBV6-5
CASRRQGGTEAFF
TGTGCCAGCCGCAGGCAGGGGGGCACTGAAGCTTTCTTT
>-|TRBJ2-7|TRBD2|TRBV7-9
CASSRGLAVSYEQYF
TGTGCCAGCAGCCGGGGACTAGCGGTTTCCTACGAGCAGTACTTC
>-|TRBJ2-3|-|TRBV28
CASSTTRDLDTQYF
TGTGCCAGCAGTACAACCCGGGACTTAGATACGCAGTATTTT
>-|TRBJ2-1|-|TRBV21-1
CASSQTGTDNNEQFF
TGTGCCAGCAGCCAAACCGGGACAGACAACAATGAGCAGTTCTTC
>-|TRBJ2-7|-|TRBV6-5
CASSPGTSLSYEQYF
TGTGCCAGCAGCCCCGGGACTTCTTTATCCTACGAGCAGTACTTC
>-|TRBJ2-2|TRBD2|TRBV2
CATSPLASTGELFF
TGTGCCACGAGCCCACTAGCGAGCACCGGGGAGCTGTTTTTT
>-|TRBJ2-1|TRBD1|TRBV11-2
CASSLDPGGGDEQFF
TGTGCCAGCAGCTTAGACCCAGGGGGCGGGGATGAGCAGTTCTTC
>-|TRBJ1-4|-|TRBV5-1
CASSLAGSTNEKLFF
TGCGCCAGCAGCTTGGCAGGCAGCACTAATGAAAAACTGTTTTTT
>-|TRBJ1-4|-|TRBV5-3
CARSRGTVTNEKLFF
TGTGCCAGAAGCCGGGGGACGGTGACTAATGAAAAACTGTTTTTT
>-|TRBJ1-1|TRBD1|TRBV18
CASSPKRDSEAFF
TGTGCCAGCTCACCAAAAAGGGACAGTGAAGCTTTCTTT
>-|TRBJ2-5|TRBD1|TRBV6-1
CASSGGQKETQYF
TGTGCCAGCAGTGGGGGACAGAAAGAGACCCAGTACTTC